This record covers a single TCR beta chain. Authors' processing steps: Amplified reference gene primers provided the basis for estimating nucleated cell counts. Method: immunoSEQ multiplex PCR; TCRdb's copy keeps in-frame clones and lacks some. The D gene and trimming were derived from the DNA, and the V and J assignments and clone size from that table. The table has roughly 330,000 clones, about 84% seen once. Trimming took 3 bases from V and 0 from J, leaving 6 bases between them. The CDR3 covers 14 residues. Germline V CDR1 and CDR2: LNHDA, SQIVND (reference sequence). The sample originates from a study of blood T cell repertoires in COVID-19. Study at large: Whether acute or convalescent, the COVID-19 samples came from the United States, Italy and Spain. Sample material is recorded as cDNA or gDNA derived from T cells, B-cell-depleted T cells, or PBMCs.

The chain joins TRBV19 to TRBJ1-5; D gene ambiguous. The sequencing input was peripheral blood. The receptor was isolated from a woman in her 50s with acute or convalescent COVID-19. The CDR3 here is CASSIAFSNQPQHF. The CDR3 bases are TGTGCCAGTAGTATCGCGTTTAGCAATCAGCCCCAGCATTTT.